Listed here are 6 T cell receptor beta chains from one sample, sequenced in a study of PD-1 blockade in mismatch repair-deficient tumors (dated by TCRdb to the late 2010s). The method behind the library was the immunoSEQ multiplex PCR assay. TCRdb retrieved this table from immuneACCESS and kept in-frame rearrangements only. Not all clones are present; in checked studies, unresolved V genes account for under half, and no reason is known for the remainder. Counted in this sample were 120,000 or so clones; around 83% of them appeared once. Approximately 15% of the sample is taken by the ten largest. Specimen: peripheral blood, collected 44 weeks after starting pembrolizumab. The source of these receptors is an adult with mismatch repair-deficient cancer.

This clone came up a few times. In DNA, the CDR3 is TGTGCCAGCTCACTCAGACAAGCGCAGTACTTC. Amino acid sequence: CASSLRQAQYF. J is TRBJ2-7 and V is TRBV18; D is undetermined. The CDR3 runs to 11 residues. The V gene lost 4 bases and the J gene lost 9 bases, with 10 bases spanning the gap. Germline V lookup: CDR1 KGHSH, CDR2 LQKENI.

CDR3 loop: CASSSPARAHEQFF. CDR3 nucleotides: TGTGCCAGCAGTTCCCCCGCCAGGGCCCATGAGCAGTTCTTC. The rearrangement joins TRBV13 to TRBJ2-1, with D tentatively TRBD1 (5 bases). The CDR3 runs to 14 residues. Between the trimmed V and J ends, which lost 6 bases and 8 bases, there was a span of 17 bases. The V gene's germline CDR1 is PRHDT and CDR2 FYEKMQ (reference sequence).

The chain combines TRBV5-4 with TRBJ2-7; D uncertain. The germline gives CDR1 SGHNT, CDR2 YYREEE (reference sequence). This CDR3 region has 15 residues. Trimming removed 4 bases at V and 5 bases at J, with 19 bases between. The CDR3 sequence: CASSDRRSPGDEQYF. The CDR3 nucleotides read TGTGCCAGCAGCGACCGTCGGTCCCCTGGTGACGAGCAGTACTTC.

The rearrangement links TRBV10-3 to TRBJ2-1; D call uncertain. Germline V CDR1 and CDR2: ENHRY, SYGVKD. CDR3 length: 13 amino acids. Trimming took 4 bases from V and 8 from J, leaving 12 bases between them. The DNA for the CDR3 is TGTGCCATCAGTGTTACTTCAGACGATGAGCAGTTCTTC. Translation: CAISVTSDDEQFF.

V usage is TRBV6-5 and J usage is TRBJ2-7, with TRBD2 matching over 8 bases. V was clipped by 4 bases and J by 0 bases; unmatched bases: 5. The germline CDR1 and CDR2 sequences are MNHEY and SVGAGI. This CDR3 has 15 residues. CDR3 sequence: CASSSVAGSSYEQYF. CDR3 DNA: TGTGCCAGCAGTTCCGTAGCGGGGAGCTCCTACGAGCAGTACTTC.

The CDR3 loop reads CASSEFGVETQYF. The CDR3 DNA is TGTGCCAGCAGTGAATTTGGCGTAGAGACCCAGTACTTC. The chain joins TRBV2 to TRBJ2-5; unclear D gene. CDR1 is SNHLY, CDR2 FYNNEI, per germline. The CDR3 spans 13 residues. Trimming stripped 2 bases from V and 4 bases from J, with 8 bases between.